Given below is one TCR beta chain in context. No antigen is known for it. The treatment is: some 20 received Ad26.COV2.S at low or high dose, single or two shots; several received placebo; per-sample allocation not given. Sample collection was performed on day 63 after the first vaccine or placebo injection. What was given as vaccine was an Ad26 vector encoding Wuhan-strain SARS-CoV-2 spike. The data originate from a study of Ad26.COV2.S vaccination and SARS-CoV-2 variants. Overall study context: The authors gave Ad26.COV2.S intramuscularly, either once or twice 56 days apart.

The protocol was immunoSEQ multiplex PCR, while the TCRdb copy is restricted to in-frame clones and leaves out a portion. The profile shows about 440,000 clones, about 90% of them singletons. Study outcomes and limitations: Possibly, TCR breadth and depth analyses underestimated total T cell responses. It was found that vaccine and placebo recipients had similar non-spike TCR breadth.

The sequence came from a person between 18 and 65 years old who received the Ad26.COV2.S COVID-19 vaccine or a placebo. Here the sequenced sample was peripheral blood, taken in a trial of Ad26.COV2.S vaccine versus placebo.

CDR3 loop: CASSQEGRGTQYF. For the CDR3, the DNA is TGTGCCAGCAGCCAAGAGGGAAGGGGTACGCAGTATTTT. V is TRBV3-1 (or the pseudogene TRBV3-2) and J is TRBJ2-3; weak D call: TRBD1 (5 bases). The CDR3 contains 13 residues. Trimming removed 0 bases from V and 8 bases from J, with 9 bases in between. Germline V gives CDR1 LGHDT, CDR2 YNNKEL (reference sequence).